The 18 T cell receptor beta chains below all came from one sample that was sequenced in a study of beta chain features in type 1 diabetes. What was sequenced were expressed TCRB transcripts, since all of the isolated RNA had been reverse transcribed. TCRdb's table, derived via immunoSEQ multiplex PCR, lists solely in-frame clones and lacks some. The sample contains approximately 300,000 clones, 9.5% to 12% of which appear only once. The sample taken for sequencing was naive CD4+ T cells from blood. These TCRs come from a woman aged 25 to 39 in good health.

The gene calls are TRBV25-1 and TRBJ1-2; weak D call: TRBD1 (5 bases). Looked up from germline, CDR1 is MGHDK and CDR2 is SYGVNS. The CDR3 runs to 13 residues. V was trimmed by 2 bases and J by 4 bases, leaving 8 bases between them. CDR3 sequence (DNA): TGTGCCAGCAGTGAAGGGGCAGTCTATGGCTACACCTTC. Encoded protein: CASSEGAVYGYTF.

The chain recombines TRBV7-6 with TRBJ2-1; 10 bases are shared with TRBD2. The junction had 6 bases not matched to a gene; V was cut back by 1 base and J by 6 bases. In germline, CDR1 is SGHVS, CDR2 FNYEAQ. CDR3 length: 16 residues. The CDR3 DNA reads as TGTGCCAGCAGCTTAGAAGTAGCGGGAGGATTCAATGAGCAGTTCTTC. Translating it yields CASSLEVAGGFNEQFF.

The V gene is TRBV7-2, the J gene TRBJ2-5; 8 bases are shared with TRBD1. J was trimmed by 5 bases and V by 4 bases; bases with no gene match: 6. Germline V gives CDR1 SGHTA, CDR2 FQGNSA. There are 14 residues in the CDR3. In nucleotides, the CDR3 is TGTGCCAGCAGCTCATGGGACAGGTCGGAGACCCAGTACTTC. Its protein product is CASSSWDRSETQYF. Using reference TRBV7-2 and TRBJ2-5 for the parts outside the CDR3, the full variable domain is GAGVSQSPSNKVTEKGKDVELRCDPISGHTALYWYRQSLGQGLEFLIYFQGNSAPDKSGLPSDRFSAERTGGSVSTLTIQRTQQEDSAVYLCASSSWDRSETQYFGPGTRLLVL.

In this sample, this clone turned up a few times. The V call is TRBV5-6, the J call TRBJ2-3; 11 bases are a match to TRBD2. The CDR3 covers 17 residues. Losses at the gene ends were 1 base for V and 2 bases for J; bases not matched to a gene: 6. Germline assignment: CDR1 SGHDT and CDR2 YYEEEE. CDR3 in DNA: TGTGCCAGCAGCTTGAGTCTAGCGGGAGGACACACAGATACGCAGTATTTT. It encodes CASSLSLAGGHTDTQYF.

As for this clone: Different DNA sequences within this sample yield the same CDR3. The chain is built from TRBV2 and TRBJ2-2; possibly TRBD2 for D (6 bases). This CDR3 has 15 amino acids. Germline assignment: CDR1 SNHLY and CDR2 FYNNEI. Trimming cost V 5 bases and J 4 bases, with 14 bases left between them. The CDR3 DNA reads as TGTGCCAGCAGTCCGGGACTCGCAGGCACCGGGGAGCTGTTTTTT. This gives the protein CASSPGLAGTGELFF.

This chain connects TRBV7-3 to TRBJ1-1; D is possibly TRBD1 (6 bases). CDR1 SGHTA and CDR2 FQGTGA come from the germline V gene. This CDR3 contains 13 residues. V gave up 6 bases and J gave up 1 base, with 9 bases separating them. In nucleotides, the CDR3 is TGTGCCAGCAGGCAGGGACAGAACACTGAAGCTTTCTTT. It is translated as CASRQGQNTEAFF.

This clone was detected only a few times. V is TRBV28 and J is TRBJ1-2; D gene unclear. The CDR3 loop spans 14 amino acids. Germline assignment: CDR1 MDHEN and CDR2 SYDVKM. V was clipped by 4 bases and J by 8 bases, with 17 bases between them. The CDR3 DNA is TGTGCCAGCAGTTCGGATGCCGCGGTAAAGGGCTACACCTTC. It specifies CASSSDAAVKGYTF.

This clone was detected only a few times. This specimen includes other DNA sequences encoding the same CDR3. The CDR3 reads CASSPRLAEYNEQFF. The DNA of the CDR3 is TGTGCCAGCTCACCGAGACTAGCGGAGTACAATGAGCAGTTCTTC. J is TRBJ2-1 and V is TRBV18, with 9 bases lining up with TRBD2. V trimming: 3 bases; J trimming: 4 bases; junction bases outside the gene matches: 4. CDR1 is KGHSH, CDR2 LQKENI, per germline. The CDR3 is made up of 15 amino acids.

The rearrangement joins TRBV5-4 to TRBJ2-5, with 13 bases aligning to TRBD2. The CDR3 has 16 residues. Trimming took 4 bases from V and 5 from J; bases not matched to a gene: 8. From germline, CDR1 is SGHNT and CDR2 YYREEE (reference sequence). Here the CDR3 reads CASSERTSGRGETQYF. CDR3 nucleotides: TGTGCCAGCAGCGAAAGGACTAGCGGGAGAGGCGAGACCCAGTACTTC. The full variable domain, completed using reference TRBV5-4 and TRBJ2-5, is ETGVTQSPTHLIKTRGQQVTLRCSSQSGHNTVSWYQQALGQGPQFIFQYYREEENGRGNFPPRFSGLQFPNYSSELNVNALELDDSALYLCASSERTSGRGETQYFGPGTRLLVL.

This chain joins TRBV6-6 and TRBJ1-1; D not resolved. This CDR3 is built from 11 residues. Germline CDR1 is MNHNY and CDR2 is SVGAGI (reference sequence). With 4 bases removed from V and 11 bases from J, the gap between germline ends came to 11 bases. The CDR3 DNA follows: TGTGCCAGCAGTTTCGAGGTCGAGGCTTTCTTT. It yields the protein CASSFEVEAFF.

The chain has TRBV9 and TRBJ2-1; 12 bases align to TRBD2. The CDR3 runs to 16 residues. The J segment lost 9 bases and the V segment lost 3 bases, leaving 10 bases of the junction unmatched. Germline assignment: CDR1 SGDLS and CDR2 YYNGEE. The CDR3 nucleotides are TGTGCCAGCAGCGAGGGACTAGCGGGCTTGACTGGTGAGCAGTTCTTC. Translating it yields CASSEGLAGLTGEQFF.

The gene calls are TRBV7-2 and TRBJ2-7; 7 bases are a match to TRBD1. This CDR3 spans 15 amino acids. Trimming removed 5 bases from V and 5 bases from J; junction bases left unmatched: 12. Germline V gene data show CDR1 as SGHTA and CDR2 as FQGNSA. CDR3 DNA: TGTGCCAGCAGCATTGGGACAGCTCTTTGGGACGAGCAGTACTTC. It translates to CASSIGTALWDEQYF.

In its sample, this clone was seen a few times. The gene calls are TRBV18 and TRBJ2-7; the match to TRBD2 covers 10 bases. Germline V CDR1 and CDR2: KGHSH, LQKENI. This CDR3 is 16 amino acids long. After removal of 2 bases from V and 3 bases from J, the junction contained 7 bases not matched to a gene. This CDR3 is CASSPDGLAGDYEQYF. The CDR3 DNA sequence: TGTGCCAGCTCACCAGACGGGCTAGCGGGAGACTACGAGCAGTACTTC.

This clone occurred a few times. V and J are TRBV5-4 and TRBJ2-7, with D possibly matching TRBD2 (6 bases). The CDR3 contains 16 residues. V lost 3 bases and J lost 0, with 16 bases in between. Germline V gene lookup returns CDR1 SGHNT and CDR2 YYREEE (reference sequence). CDR3 protein: CASSSSRDSYSYEQYF. The CDR3 bases are TGTGCCAGCAGCTCTTCCCGGGACTCATACTCCTACGAGCAGTACTTC.

In its sample, this clone was seen a few times. The chain couples TRBV11-1 to TRBJ2-5, with TRBD2 matching over 7 bases. V shed 4 bases, J shed 2 bases, and the junction held 4 bases outside the gene matches. This CDR3 is built from 14 residues. Germline loops: CDR1 SGHAT, CDR2 FQDESV (reference sequence). CDR3 sequence: CASSSAGLQETQYF. The CDR3 nucleotides read TGTGCCAGCAGCTCAGCGGGGCTTCAAGAGACCCAGTACTTC.

The gene calls are TRBV30 and TRBJ2-3; possible D gene TRBD1, 5 bases. Germline lookup yields CDR1 GTSNPN and CDR2 SVGIG (reference sequence). The CDR3 covers 14 residues. V was pared by 2 bases and J by 2 bases, with 11 bases between. CDR3 sequence: CAWSRGNPTDTQYF. CDR3 DNA: TGTGCCTGGAGTAGGGGCAACCCCACAGATACGCAGTATTTT.

This clone was counted a few times. The CDR3 sequence is CSAEQGPQETQYF. DNA for the CDR3: TGCAGCGCCGAACAGGGCCCCCAAGAGACCCAGTACTTC. V and J are TRBV29-1 and TRBJ2-5, with D possibly matching TRBD1 (6 bases). The CDR3 has 13 residues. Germline CDR1 SQVTM, CDR2 ANQGSEA. The ends were cut back, 7 bases at V and 1 base at J, with 13 bases in the middle.

This chain uses TRBV28 with TRBJ2-5; 8 bases map to TRBD1. V trimming: 2 bases; J trimming: 5 bases; junction bases outside the gene matches: 7. In germline, CDR1 is MDHEN, CDR2 SYDVKM. The CDR3 totals 15 residues. The CDR3 sequence is CASSLADRADETQYF. The DNA for the CDR3 is TGTGCCAGCAGTTTAGCGGACAGGGCTGACGAGACCCAGTACTTC. The full variable domain, rest sourced from reference TRBV28 and TRBJ2-5, is DVKVTQSSRYLVKRTGEKVFLECVQDMDHENMFWYRQDPGLGLRLIYFSYDVKMKEKGDIPEGYSVSREKKERFSLILESASTNQTSMYLCASSLADRADETQYFGPGTRLLVL.